This TCR beta chain appears in the sequencing data of a study of blood T cell repertoires in COVID-19 (dated by TCRdb to about 2020). In terms of the full investigation: Collaborator samples came from the United States, Italy and Spain and covered acute and convalescent phases of COVID-19. The material from the prospective study consisted of cDNA or gDNA derived from T cells, B-cell-depleted T cells, or PBMCs. Subjects who had been exposed to COVID-19, were actively infected with it, or had recovered from it provided the deeply sampled blood TCRbeta repertoires that made up the dataset. The repertoires were made available in a free public database intended to serve as a resource for research on the immune response to SARS-CoV-2. Samples were obtained from the ongoing ImmuneRACE study (first 160 participants) and from some 1,300 subjects provided by 6 global collaborators. Nearly every sample came with metadata listing a de-identified subject ID, COVID-19 status, age in years and sex. HLA class I and class II types, where available, came from metadata supplied by the sample provider rather than from assay-based typing. Broad study findings and their caveats: The quantity of clinical and demographic metadata differed by source and by participant and was supplied without curation.

TCRbeta CDR3 regions were amplified from genomic DNA using the immunoSEQ Assay, a bias-controlled multiplex PCR. Regarding the original processing steps: The number of nucleated cells in each sample was estimated from the amplification of reference gene primers within the assay. Sequence reads were collapsed and filtered to measure the absolute abundance of every unique TCRbeta CDR3 rearrangement. For each sample, productive Simpson clonality was calculated by taking the square root of Simpson's diversity index across productive rearrangements. Here the immuneACCESS table is served through TCRdb, limited to in-frame sequences with V and J called. Missing clones are a known gap in these copies; in checked studies unresolved V genes cover under half, and the rest lacks a known reason. D and trimming were read from the DNA, whereas the V and J calls and clone size are those reported in that table. Across this sample there are some 250,000 clones, with around 93% seen only once. The ten largest clones take up 0.95% to 1.5% of the sample.

Trimming takes 6 bases from V and 1 base from J, and the germline ends sit 15 bases apart. In the germline V gene (reference sequence), CDR1 corresponds to LNHDA and CDR2 to SQIVND. Inclusive of the bounding cysteine and phenylalanine, the CDR3 is 15 residues long. Only the CDR3 region is kept as DNA, spanning 45 bases read in frame from base 1. On this clone itself: The antigen this receptor binds is unknown. Base qualities are not at hand, and no much larger clone is one base apart.

Participants in the prospective study were enrolled through a virtual design, were aged roughly 18 to 95 years, and lived in about 25 United States geographic areas. In the prospective study, participants were assigned to cohorts based on the clinical history participants reported in a screening survey and a study questionnaire. Each participant in the prospective study had whole blood, serum and a nasopharyngeal or oropharyngeal swab collected by mobile phlebotomists. Additional blood draws and questionnaires over a roughly two-month period could optionally be provided by prospective study participants. Before DNA extraction, prospective study blood samples were shipped either frozen or at room temperature.

The TCR originated in a human donor in a cohort exposed to, infected with or recovered from COVID-19 (not recorded which). The donor label of this sample is uncertain. The sample taken for sequencing was PBMCs or T cells enriched from blood (not recorded which). Recombination joined TRBV19 with TRBJ1-1, with TRBD1 tentatively as D gene (5 bases match). The encoded CDR3 is CASSPREVRNTEAFF. The sequence in DNA is TGTGCCAGTAGCCCCAGGGAGGTGAGGAACACTGAAGCTTTCTTT.